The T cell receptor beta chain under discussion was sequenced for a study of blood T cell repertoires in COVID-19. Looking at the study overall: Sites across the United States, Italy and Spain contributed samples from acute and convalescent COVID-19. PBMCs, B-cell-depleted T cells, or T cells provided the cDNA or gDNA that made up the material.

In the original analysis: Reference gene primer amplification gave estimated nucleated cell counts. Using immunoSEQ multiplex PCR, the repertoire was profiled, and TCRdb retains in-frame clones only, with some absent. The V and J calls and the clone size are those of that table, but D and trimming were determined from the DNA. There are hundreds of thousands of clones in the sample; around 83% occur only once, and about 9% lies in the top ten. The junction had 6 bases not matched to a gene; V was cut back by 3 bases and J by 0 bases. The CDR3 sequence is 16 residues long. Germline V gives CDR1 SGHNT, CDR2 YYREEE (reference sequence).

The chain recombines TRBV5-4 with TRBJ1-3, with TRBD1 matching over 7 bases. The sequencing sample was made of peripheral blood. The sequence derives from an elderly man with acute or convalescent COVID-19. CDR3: CASSSGTVLSGNTIYF. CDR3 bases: TGTGCCAGCAGCTCCGGGACAGTCCTCTCTGGAAACACCATATATTTT.